One and the same sample provided the 7 T cell receptor beta chains below, sequenced in a study of cytomegalovirus exposure and HLA in healthy donors. The PCR used 60 Vbeta and 13 Jbeta primers. Repertoires were generated with immunoSEQ multiplex PCR, while TCRdb's copy carries only in-frame clones and drops some. The sample shows roughly 150,000 clones, approximately 82% of them seen only once. The sequenced sample was PBMCs. The source is a woman aged 45-59 years in good health and CMV-seropositive.

This rearrangement joins TRBV5-4 to TRBJ2-1; a weak D match, TRBD1 (5 bases). Deletions cut 2 bases from V and 7 bases from J, with 10 bases between. The germline CDR1 and CDR2 sequences are SGHNT and YYREEE (reference sequence). The CDR3 loop spans 13 amino acids. CDR3 amino acids: CASSFSGLNEQFF. Written as DNA, the CDR3 is TGTGCCAGCAGCTTCTCAGGGTTGAATGAGCAGTTCTTC.

This clone appeared a single time. The gene calls are TRBV14 and TRBJ2-1; D is unresolved. There are 12 residues in the CDR3. V was pared by 6 bases and J by 7 bases, with 10 bases between. The germline CDR1 and CDR2 sequences are SGHDN and FVKESK. For the CDR3, the DNA is TGTGCCAGCAGTCAGGCTAAGAATGAGCAGTTCTTC. This encodes CASSQAKNEQFF.

The chain couples TRBV6-4 to TRBJ1-1, with D unresolved. Per the germline V gene, CDR1 is MRHNA and CDR2 is SNTAGT. The CDR3 spans 15 residues. V was clipped by 4 bases and J by 4 bases, with 16 bases between them. The CDR3 nucleotides are TGTGCCAGCAGTGGACTGGGTTATCGTGGCACTGAAGCTTTCTTT. Residues: CASSGLGYRGTEAFF.

The V and J genes are TRBV5-6 and TRBJ2-7; D gene unclear. The germline gives CDR1 SGHDT, CDR2 YYEEEE. The length of the CDR3 is 12 residues. Trimming shortened V by 0 bases and J by 3 bases, and 4 bases separated the two germline ends. DNA of the CDR3: TGTGCCAGCAGCTTGGGAGACTACGAGCAGTACTTC. This translates into CASSLGDYEQYF.

The genes are TRBV7-2 and TRBJ2-5; 7 nucleotides match TRBD1. Per the germline V gene, CDR1 is SGHTA and CDR2 is FQGNSA. The CDR3 is 13 residues long. With V trimmed by 5 bases and J by 5 bases, 5 bases remained unmatched. The CDR3 coding sequence is TGTGCCAGCAGCCGCGAGGGGGCCGAGACCCAGTACTTC. Amino acids: CASSREGAETQYF.

This clone was found a few times. The chain recombines TRBV18 with TRBJ2-7; possibly TRBD1 for D (5 bases). The V and J ends lost 1 base and 4 bases respectively, with 11 bases between them. The CDR3 totals 14 residues. CDR1 KGHSH and CDR2 LQKENI come from the germline V gene. CDR3: CASSPRAGWYEQYF. CDR3 coding DNA: TGTGCCAGCTCACCACGAGCAGGGTGGTACGAGCAGTACTTC.

The V call is TRBV6-6, the J call TRBJ2-3; 7 bases line up with TRBD1. Germline CDR1 reads MNHNY; CDR2 reads SVGAGI (reference sequence). This CDR3 spans 15 amino acids. With V trimmed by 9 bases and J by 2 bases, 11 bases remained unmatched. CDR3 DNA: TGTGCCAGTAGGGGGCTGGGGCGGAACACAGATACGCAGTATTTT. Protein product: CASRGLGRNTDTQYF.